This note documents a single T cell receptor (beta chain) sequence. The V and J ends lost 5 bases and 2 bases, in that order; junction bases with no gene match: 5. The CDR3 is 15 residues long. CDR1 SGHTA and CDR2 FQGTGA come from the germline V gene. In the authors' methods: Estimates of nucleated cell counts were drawn from the amplification of reference gene primers. Using immunoSEQ multiplex PCR, the repertoire was profiled, and TCRdb retains in-frame clones only, with some absent. The D gene and trimming were derived from the DNA, and the V and J assignments and clone size from that table. The repertoire includes tens of thousands of clones, just over 85% of them detected once, and 5% to 6.5% sits in the top ten. The sample originates from a study of blood T cell repertoires in COVID-19. Study-level information: Material from acute and convalescent COVID-19 was sourced from the United States, Italy and Spain.

The rearrangement joins TRBV7-3 to TRBJ2-3; TRBD2 agrees at 9 bases. This TCR was recovered from a woman older than 75 with active or convalescent COVID-19. What was sequenced was peripheral blood. CDR3 loop: CASSPSSGNTDTQYF. The CDR3 region has the DNA TGTGCCAGCAGCCCGTCTAGCGGGAACACAGATACGCAGTATTTT.